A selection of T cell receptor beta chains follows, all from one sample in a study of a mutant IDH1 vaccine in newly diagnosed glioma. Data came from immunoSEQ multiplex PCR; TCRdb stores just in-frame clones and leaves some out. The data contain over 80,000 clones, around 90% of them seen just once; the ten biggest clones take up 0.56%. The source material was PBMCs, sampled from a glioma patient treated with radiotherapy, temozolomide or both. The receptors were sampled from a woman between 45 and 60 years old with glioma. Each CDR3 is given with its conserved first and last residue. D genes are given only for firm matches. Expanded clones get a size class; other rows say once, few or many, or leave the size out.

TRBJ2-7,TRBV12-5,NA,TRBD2,TGTGCTAGTGGTCCCCGGCGGGAGCCGGCCTACGAGCAGTACTTC,CASGPRREPAYEQYF
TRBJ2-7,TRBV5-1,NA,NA,TGCGCCAGCAGCCTTTACTACGAGCAGTACTTC,CASSLYYEQYF
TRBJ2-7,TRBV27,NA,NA,TGTGCCAGCAGTTCCACTCGGCTTGCAACCTACGAGCAGTACTTC,CASSSTRLATYEQYF
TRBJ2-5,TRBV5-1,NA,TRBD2,TGCGCCAGCAGCGCCACTAGCGTACAAGAGACCCAGTACTTC,CASSATSVQETQYF
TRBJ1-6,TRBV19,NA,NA,TGTGCCAGTACCGATCAAACAGGCTTTAATTCACCCCTCCACTTT,CASTDQTGFNSPLHF
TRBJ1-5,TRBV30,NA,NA,TGTGCCTGGCGGGCGCGGGGGCTAGGGGGGAGTTCTCAGCCCCAGCATTTT,CAWRARGLGGSSQPQHF
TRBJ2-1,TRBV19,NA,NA,TGTGCCAGTAGTATTGGGCTGACAGGAGGATGGGGGAGGACTGATTCGTATGAGCAGTTCTTC,CASSIGLTGGWGRTDSYEQFF
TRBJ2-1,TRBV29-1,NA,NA,TGCAGCGTGGCCGGGACCCTGTACAATGAGCAGTTCTTC,CSVAGTLYNEQFF
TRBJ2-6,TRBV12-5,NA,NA,TGTGCTAGTGGTTTGATCGGACAGCCGAGCTCTGGGGCCAACGTCCTGACTTTC,CASGLIGQPSSGANVLTF
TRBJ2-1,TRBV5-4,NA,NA,TGTGCCAGCAGCCAGGGCGTCCCCCAGTCCCACAATGAGCAGTTCTTC,CASSQGVPQSHNEQFF
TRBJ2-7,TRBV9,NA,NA,TGTGCCAGCAGCGTCGGCAGGGGCGAGCAGTACTTC,CASSVGRGEQYF
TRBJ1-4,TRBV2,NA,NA,TGTGCCAGCAGTGGGGAGTACGCGAACCTACTGTTTTTT,CASSGEYANLLFF
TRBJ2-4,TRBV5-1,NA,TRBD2,TGCGCCAGCAGCTTGGGACATGCCCAAGGGGAGGGGTCTGCCAAAAACATTCAGTACTTC,CASSLGHAQGEGSAKNIQYF
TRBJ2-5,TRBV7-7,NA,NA,TGTGCTAGCAGCTTTTCTCTTGGCAGCCAAGAGACCCAGTACTTC,CASSFSLGSQETQYF
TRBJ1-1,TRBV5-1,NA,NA,TGCGCCAGCAGCTTGGTTCAGGGAGAAGGGAACACTGAAGCTTTCTTT,CASSLVQGEGNTEAFF
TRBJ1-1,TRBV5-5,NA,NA,TGTGCCAGCAGCTGGGGTCTCACTGAAGCTTTCTTT,CASSWGLTEAFF
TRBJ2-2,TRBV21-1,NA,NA,TGTGCCAGCAGCAAAGCGTGGAGCCGGGAGCTGTTTTTT,CASSKAWSRELFF
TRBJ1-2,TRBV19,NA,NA,TGTGCCAGTAGTATCTGGGATGGCTACACCTTC,CASSIWDGYTF
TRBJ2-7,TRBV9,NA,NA,TGTGCCAGCAGCCCCCAGGTGGATTCCTACGAGCAGTACTTC,CASSPQVDSYEQYF
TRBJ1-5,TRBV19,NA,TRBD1,TGTGCCAGTACTCCGAAGGGACAGGGGATTAATCAGCCCCAGCATTTT,CASTPKGQGINQPQHF
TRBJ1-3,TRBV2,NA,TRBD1,TGTGCCAGCACTCGGGGGGGGACAGAAAGCTCTGGAAACACCATATATTTT,CASTRGGTESSGNTIYF
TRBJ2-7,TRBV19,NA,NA,TGTGCCAGTAGTTCGGACATTACCTACGAGCAGTACTTC,CASSSDITYEQYF
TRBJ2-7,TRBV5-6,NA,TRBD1,TGTGCCAGCAGCCCAGACAGGGGCTACGAGCAGTACTTC,CASSPDRGYEQYF
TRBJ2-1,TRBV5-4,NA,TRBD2,TGTGCCAGCAGCTCCCTGGGAGGCCTAGCGGACGACAATGAGCAGTTCTTC,CASSSLGGLADDNEQFF
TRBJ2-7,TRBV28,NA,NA,TGTGCCAGCGGGATCGCAACGGGTGAACTGGACGAGCAGTACTTC,CASGIATGELDEQYF
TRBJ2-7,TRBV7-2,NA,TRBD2,TGTGCCAGCAGCTTGCCCTCTAGCGGGAGGATCGAGCAGTACTTC,CASSLPSSGRIEQYF
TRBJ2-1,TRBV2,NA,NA,TGTGCCAGCAGTCTCACACCCTACAATGAGCAGTTCTTC,CASSLTPYNEQFF
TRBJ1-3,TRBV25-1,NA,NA,TGTGCCAGCAGTGAAGGGCAGAACTCTGGAAACACCATATATTTT,CASSEGQNSGNTIYF
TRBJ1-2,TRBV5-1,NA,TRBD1,TGCGCCAGCAGCGTGGGGGACAGGGGAAACTATGGCTACACCTTC,CASSVGDRGNYGYTF
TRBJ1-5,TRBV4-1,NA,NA,TGCGCCAGCAGCCTAGGTGGTTGGGGAAGCAATCAGCCCCAGCATTTT,CASSLGGWGSNQPQHF
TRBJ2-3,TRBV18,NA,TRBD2,TGTGCCAGCTCAACGGGACTAGCGGGAGGGCCGCCGCAGTATTTT,CASSTGLAGGPPQYF
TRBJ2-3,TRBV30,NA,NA,TGTGCCTGGAGTCCCGGGGGTGCGGAGACGCAGTATTTT,CAWSPGGAETQYF
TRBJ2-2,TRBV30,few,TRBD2,TGTGCCTGGAGAAAGGGGGGACTAGCGGGAGGGCACACCGGGGAGCTGTTTTTT,CAWRKGGLAGGHTGELFF
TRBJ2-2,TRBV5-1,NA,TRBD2,TGCGCCAGCAGCCCTGGGACTAGCACTGAATGGTTCACCGGGGAGCTGTTTTTT,CASSPGTSTEWFTGELFF
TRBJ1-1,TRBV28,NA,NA,TGTGCCAGCAGTTTCGGCAGGGCCACTGAAGCTTTCTTT,CASSFGRATEAFF
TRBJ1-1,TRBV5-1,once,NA,TGCGCCAGCAGTCACGGGACGGGGAACACTGAAGCTTTCTTT,CASSHGTGNTEAFF
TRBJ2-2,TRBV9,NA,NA,TGTGCCAGCAGCGTAGCTCCAATCACCGGGGAGCTGTTTTTT,CASSVAPITGELFF
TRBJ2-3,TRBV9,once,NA,TGTGCCAGAATACTTCCCTCTAGCACAGATACGCAGTATTTT,CARILPSSTDTQYF
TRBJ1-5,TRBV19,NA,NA,TGTGCCAGTAGTATAGATCTTGAAGATCAGCCCCAGCATTTT,CASSIDLEDQPQHF
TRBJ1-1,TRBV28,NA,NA,TGTGCCAGCAAGACCCCTAGGAGGTTGGACACTGAAGCTTTCTTT,CASKTPRRLDTEAFF
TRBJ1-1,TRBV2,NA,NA,TGTGCCAGCAGCTGGGATGAGGGGAGCACTGAAGCTTTCTTT,CASSWDEGSTEAFF
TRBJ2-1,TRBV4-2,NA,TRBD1,TGTGCCAGCAGCCAAGGGTACACAGGGGCCCCGAGGGAGCAGTTCTTC,CASSQGYTGAPREQFF
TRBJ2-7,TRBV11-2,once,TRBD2,TGTGCCAGCAGCTTTGGTAGCGGGAGTAGCTACGAGCAGTACTTC,CASSFGSGSSYEQYF
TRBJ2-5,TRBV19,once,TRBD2,TGTGCCAGTAGTCTGTCCGGGACTAGCGGGAGCGAGACCCAGTACTTC,CASSLSGTSGSETQYF
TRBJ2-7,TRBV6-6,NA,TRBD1,TGTGCCAGCACAGGACAGGGGATATGGGAGCAGTACTTC,CASTGQGIWEQYF
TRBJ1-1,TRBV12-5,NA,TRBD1,TGTGCTAGTAACCTAGGGGGCAGGTACACTGAAGCTTTCTTT,CASNLGGRYTEAFF
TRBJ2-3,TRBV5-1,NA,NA,TGCGCCAGCAGCTTCCCTAGCACAGATACGCAGTATTTT,CASSFPSTDTQYF
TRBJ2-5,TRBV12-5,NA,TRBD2,TGTGCTAGTGGTTTGGTACTAGCGGGGCTACAAGAGACCCAGTACTTC,CASGLVLAGLQETQYF
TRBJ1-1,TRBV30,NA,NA,TGTGCCTGGAGTGTCGGACGGTCGAACACTGAAGCTTTCTTT,CAWSVGRSNTEAFF
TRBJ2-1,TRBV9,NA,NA,TGTGCCAGCAGCGTAGAAAGGAGGGCCAACAATGAGCAGTTCTTC,CASSVERRANNEQFF
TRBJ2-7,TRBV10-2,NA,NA,TGCGCCAGCATGGGTCAGTCTTACGAGCAGTACTTC,CASMGQSYEQYF
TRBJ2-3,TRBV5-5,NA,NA,TGTGCCAGCAGCTCGGGACTCGAATTAACAGATACGCAGTATTTT,CASSSGLELTDTQYF
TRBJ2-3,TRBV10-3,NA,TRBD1,TGTGCCATCGGGACAGGGAGGGGAGATACGCAGTATTTT,CAIGTGRGDTQYF
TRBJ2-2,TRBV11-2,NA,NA,TGTGCCAGCAGCTTTGGACCAGCCCATAACACCGGGGAGCTGTTTTTT,CASSFGPAHNTGELFF